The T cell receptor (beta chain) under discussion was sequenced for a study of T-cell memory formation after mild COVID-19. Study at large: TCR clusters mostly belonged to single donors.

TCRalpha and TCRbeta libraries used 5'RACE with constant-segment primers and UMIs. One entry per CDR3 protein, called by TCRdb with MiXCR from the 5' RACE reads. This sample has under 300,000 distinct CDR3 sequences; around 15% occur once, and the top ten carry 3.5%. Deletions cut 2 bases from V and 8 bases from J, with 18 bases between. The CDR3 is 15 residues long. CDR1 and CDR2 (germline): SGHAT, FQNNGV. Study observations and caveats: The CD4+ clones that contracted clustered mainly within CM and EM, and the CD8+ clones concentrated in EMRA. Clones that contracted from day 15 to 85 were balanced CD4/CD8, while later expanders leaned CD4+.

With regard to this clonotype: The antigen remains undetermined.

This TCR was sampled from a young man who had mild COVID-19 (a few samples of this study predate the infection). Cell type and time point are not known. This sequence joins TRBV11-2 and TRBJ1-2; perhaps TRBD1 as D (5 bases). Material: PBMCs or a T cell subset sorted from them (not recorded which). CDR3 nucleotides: TGTGCCAGCAGCTTAACACCCGGGGGGTTCGGGGGCTACACCTTC. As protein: CASSLTPGGFGGYTF.